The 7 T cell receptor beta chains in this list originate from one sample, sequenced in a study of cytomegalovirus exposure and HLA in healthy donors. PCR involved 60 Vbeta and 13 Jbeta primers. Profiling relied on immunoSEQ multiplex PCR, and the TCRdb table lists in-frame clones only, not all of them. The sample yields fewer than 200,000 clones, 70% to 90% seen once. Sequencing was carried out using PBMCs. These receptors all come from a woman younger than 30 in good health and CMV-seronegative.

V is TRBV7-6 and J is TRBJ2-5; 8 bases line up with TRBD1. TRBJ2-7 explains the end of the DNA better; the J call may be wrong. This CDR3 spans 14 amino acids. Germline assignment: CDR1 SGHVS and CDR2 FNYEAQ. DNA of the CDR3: TGTGCCAGCAGCCCCGGGACAGGTTTAAACGAGCAGTACTTC. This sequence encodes CASSPGTGLNEQYF.

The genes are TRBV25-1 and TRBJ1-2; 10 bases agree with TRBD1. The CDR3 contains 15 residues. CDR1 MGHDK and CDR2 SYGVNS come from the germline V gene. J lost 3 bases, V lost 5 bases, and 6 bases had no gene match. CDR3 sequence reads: CASSLQTGGDYGYTF. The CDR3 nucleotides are TGTGCCAGCAGTCTTCAGACAGGGGGCGACTATGGCTACACCTTC.

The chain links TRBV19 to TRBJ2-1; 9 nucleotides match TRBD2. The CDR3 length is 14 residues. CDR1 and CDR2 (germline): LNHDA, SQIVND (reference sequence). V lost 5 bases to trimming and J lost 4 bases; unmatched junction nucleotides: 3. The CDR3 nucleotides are TGTGCCAGTAGTGAACTAGCGGGTTACAATGAGCAGTTCTTC. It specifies CASSELAGYNEQFF. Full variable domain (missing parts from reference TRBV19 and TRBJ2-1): DGGITQSPKYLFRKEGQNVTLSCEQNLNHDAMYWYRQDPGQGLRLIYYSQIVNDFQKGDIAEGYSVSREKKESFPLTVTSAQKNPTAFYLCASSELAGYNEQFFGPGTRLTVL.

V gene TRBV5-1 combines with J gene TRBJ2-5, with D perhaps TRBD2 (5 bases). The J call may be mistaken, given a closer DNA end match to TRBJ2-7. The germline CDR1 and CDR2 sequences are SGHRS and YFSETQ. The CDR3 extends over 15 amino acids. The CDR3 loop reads CASSSRPRGTYEQYF. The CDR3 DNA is TGCGCCAGCAGCTCCCGCCCCCGGGGTACCTACGAGCAGTACTTC.

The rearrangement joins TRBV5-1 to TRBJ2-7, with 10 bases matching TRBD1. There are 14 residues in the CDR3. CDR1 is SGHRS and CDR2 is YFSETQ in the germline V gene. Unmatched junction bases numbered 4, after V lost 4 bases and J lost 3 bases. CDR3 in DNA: TGCGCCAGCAGCGCGGGGACAGGGGACTACGAGCAGTACTTC. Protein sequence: CASSAGTGDYEQYF.

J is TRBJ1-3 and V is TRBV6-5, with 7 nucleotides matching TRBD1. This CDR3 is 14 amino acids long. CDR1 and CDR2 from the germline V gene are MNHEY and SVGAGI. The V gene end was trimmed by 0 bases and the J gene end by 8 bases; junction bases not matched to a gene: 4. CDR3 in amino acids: CASSYSYRGDTIYF. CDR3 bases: TGTGCCAGCAGTTACTCGTACAGGGGTGACACCATATATTTT.

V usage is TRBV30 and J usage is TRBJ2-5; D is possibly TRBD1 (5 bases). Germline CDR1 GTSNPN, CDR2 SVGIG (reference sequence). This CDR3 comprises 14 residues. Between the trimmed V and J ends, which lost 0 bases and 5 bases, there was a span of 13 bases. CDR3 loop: CAWSVAGKRETQYF. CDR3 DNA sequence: TGTGCCTGGAGTGTAGCAGGGAAGAGGGAGACCCAGTACTTC.